Given below is one T cell receptor beta chain in context. Its antigen is still unknown. For every CD8+ T cell subset, over 250,000 cells were flow-sorted straight into RLT lysis buffer, and each subset was sorted in triplicate. Naive CD8+ T cells were defined stringently as CD45RO-CCR7+CD27+CD95- to exclude memory contaminants. Using standard density gradient centrifugation, peripheral blood mononuclear cells were isolated from buffy coats. A FACSAria III was used to flow-sort naive CD8+ T cells into CXCR3-negative and CXCR3-positive populations. Total RNA was extracted from sorted cells using an RNeasy Mini Kit. This entry comes from a study of CXCR3-negative and CXCR3-positive naive CD8 T cells (dated 2019 in TCRdb). For context, the study as a whole: In total, some 130 million TRB reads were obtained, or roughly 1.5 +/- 0.3 million reads per library. TRBV-TRBJ cluster analysis included naive subsets from a handful of donors and memory cells from 3 donors. The diversity and physicochemical repertoire analyses included 11 donors pooled from two independent experiments. Results the study describes overall, beyond this receptor: Comparably high repertoire diversity was found in both naive subsets, whereas much lower repertoire diversity was found in memory CD8+ T cells. TRB CDR3s from CXCR3-positive naive cells showed higher hydrophobicity (lower Kidera factor 4), lower energy, and higher strength and volume indices than CXCR3-negative naive cells. Because surface CD5, which is linked to self-reactivity in mice, was comparable between the naive subsets, TCR interaction strength was also inferred from TRB CDR3 physicochemical properties. TRBV-TRBJ usage was similar between naive CXCR3-negative and CXCR3-positive cells from the same donor, while memory cells showed distinct patterns. CXCR3 expression partially decreased after cryopreservation, so most assays used freshly isolated PBMCs.

Sequencing took place on a NextSeq 550. The Human TCR Profiling Kit (MiLaboratory) was used to make UMI-labeled 5' RACE TRB cDNA libraries. The full amount of extracted RNA was used for cDNA synthesis, and the full amount of resulting cDNA was used for PCR amplification. Libraries were prepared in parallel with an identical number of PCR cycles. The paper's data handling went like this. MIGEC and MiXCR extracted about 53,000 +/- 10,000 unique UMI-labeled TRB cDNA molecules per library, requiring at least two reads per UMI. Each library averaged 40,000 +/- 10,000 functional in-frame TRB CDR3 nucleotide clonotypes without stop codons. After downsampling to 5000 UMI-labeled TRB molecules per sample, diversity metrics such as normalized Shannon-Wiener and Chao1 were calculated in VDJtools. For the central five CDR3 residues, VDJtools calculated physicochemical properties weighted by clonotype size, namely interaction energy, strength, volume and Kidera factor 4. TCRdb reprocessed the sequencing reads and holds a single record per CDR3 protein sequence, with no DNA. For this entry, the V and J calls and clone size follow TCRdb and not the study's own pipeline. This sample's listing comprises 38,000 or so distinct CDR3 sequences. Jointly, the top ten make up around 1.9% of the sample.

The germline V gene specifies KGHSH as CDR1 and LQKENI as CDR2. Inclusive of the bounding cysteine and phenylalanine, the CDR3 is 14 residues long. The record lacks a DNA sequence. The sequence was obtained from a human donor in good health. Some clones in this sample may be carry-over from other donors' samples. The rearranged chain carries TRBV18 and TRBJ2-3. The sequenced material came from naive CXCR3- CD8+ T cells from blood. The cell subset or site label of this sample denotes: CD45RO-CCR7+CD27+CD95- naive CD8+ T cells lacking CXCR3 (TNR3-). The CDR3 region: CASSLQGSTDTQYF. Supplemented by the reference TRBV18 and TRBJ2-3 proteins around the CDR3, the complete variable domain is NAGVMQNPRHLVRRRGQEARLRCSPMKGHSHVYWYRQLPEEGLKFMVYLQKENIIDESGMPKERFSAEFPKEGPSILRIQQVVRGDSAAYFCASSLQGSTDTQYFGPGTRLTVL.